This passage covers 14 T cell receptor beta chains from one sample sequenced in a study of T cell responses to AZD1222 COVID-19 vaccine. Produced via immunoSEQ multiplex PCR; TCRdb's table is partial and in-frame only. The profile shows roughly 120,000 clones, around nine tenths of them singletons. This sample comprised peripheral blood, obtained 28 days after the second AZD1222 dose. These receptors were obtained from an adult who received the AZD1222 COVID-19 vaccine.

This clone was found once. V and J are TRBV9 and TRBJ1-2, with TRBD1 matching over 8 bases. Germline CDR1 SGDLS, CDR2 YYNGEE. The CDR3 length is 14 residues. V lost 3 bases and J lost 7; bases outside the gene matches: 8. CDR3 protein: CASSAQQGAVGYTF. In nucleotides, the CDR3 is TGTGCCAGCAGCGCCCAGCAGGGGGCGGTTGGCTACACCTTC.

The chain has TRBV27 and TRBJ2-7, with D perhaps being TRBD1 or TRBD2 (5 bases each). Trimming left V 2 bases short and J 4 bases short, with 9 bases between. Per germline, CDR1 MNHEY and CDR2 SMNVEV (reference sequence). The CDR3 spans 13 residues. The DNA of the CDR3 is TGTGCCAGCAGTTTAGGGGGATCGTACGAGCAGTACTTC. Translated: CASSLGGSYEQYF.

This clone was picked up a small number of times. The chain has TRBV18 and TRBJ2-7, with D possibly matching TRBD1 (5 bases). The CDR3 contains 14 residues. V dropped 0 bases and J dropped 2 bases, with 8 bases sitting between them. The germline CDR1 and CDR2 sequences are KGHSH and LQKENI. CDR3 in amino acids: CASSPPTVTYEQYF. CDR3 DNA sequence: TGTGCCAGCTCACCACCGACAGTTACCTACGAGCAGTACTTC. The full variable domain, its missing parts supplied by reference TRBV18 and TRBJ2-7, is NAGVMQNPRHLVRRRGQEARLRCSPMKGHSHVYWYRQLPEEGLKFMVYLQKENIIDESGMPKERFSAEFPKEGPSILRIQQVVRGDSAAYFCASSPPTVTYEQYFGPGTRLTVT.

This clone was counted between two and nine times. The chain joins TRBV12-5 to TRBJ1-5; D might be TRBD1 (6 bases). From germline, CDR1 is LGHNT and CDR2 FRNRAP. Deletions cut 0 bases from V and 0 bases from J, with 18 bases between. The CDR3 is 19 amino acids. Here the CDR3 DNA reads TGTGCTAGTGGTTTGGTACTTGGGGGCAGGGGATATAGCAATCAGCCCCAGCATTTT. It translates to CASGLVLGGRGYSNQPQHF.

The chain couples TRBV2 to TRBJ1-1; D is undetermined. The CDR3 totals 13 residues. The V gene's germline CDR1 is SNHLY and CDR2 FYNNEI. The ends were cut back, 6 bases at V and 4 bases at J, with 12 bases in the middle. CDR3 sequence reads: CASSQTWITEAFF. The DNA of the CDR3 is TGTGCCAGCAGCCAAACATGGATCACTGAAGCTTTCTTT.

This chain uses TRBV6-2 or TRBV6-3 with TRBJ2-1, with D tentatively TRBD2 (7 bases). Germline assignment: CDR1 MNHEY and CDR2 SVGEGT. CDR3 length equals 16 residues. V was clipped by 2 bases and J by 8 bases, with 19 bases between them. The CDR3 region is CASSYQWGGPMYEQFF. CDR3 sequence (DNA): TGTGCCAGCAGTTACCAATGGGGGGGGCCAATGTATGAGCAGTTCTTC.

The chain couples TRBV6-2 or TRBV6-3 to TRBJ2-7; 7 bases match TRBD2. V shed 5 bases and J 9 bases; nucleotides not matched to a gene: 4. Germline V gives CDR1 MNHEY, CDR2 SVGEGT. This CDR3 is 11 amino acids long. Here the CDR3 reads CASSPREVQYF. CDR3 nucleotides: TGTGCCAGCAGTCCCCGGGAGGTGCAGTACTTC.

J is TRBJ2-5 and V is TRBV5-1; the match to TRBD1 covers 9 bases. Germline CDR1 and CDR2: SGHRS and YFSETQ. Trimming took 6 bases from V and 3 from J; bases not matched to a gene: 12. The CDR3 is 16 amino acids. The CDR3: CASTGTGTLKKETQYF. The CDR3 DNA reads as TGCGCCAGCACCGGGACAGGGACCCTAAAGAAAGAGACCCAGTACTTC.

The V gene is TRBV19, the J gene TRBJ2-3; 7 bases are a match to TRBD2. This CDR3 spans 13 amino acids. Germline trimming cut 9 bases from V and 0 bases from J; bases unmatched to any gene: 3. CDR1 is LNHDA, CDR2 SQIVND, per germline (reference sequence). CDR3 region: CASGRSSTDTQYF. The CDR3 DNA sequence: TGTGCCAGCGGGAGGTCTAGCACAGATACGCAGTATTTT.

V is TRBV9 and J is TRBJ1-2; the match to TRBD1 covers 8 bases. The CDR3 consists of 18 residues. The V gene end was trimmed by 0 bases and the J gene end by 6 bases; junction bases not matched to a gene: 16. The germline gives CDR1 SGDLS, CDR2 YYNGEE. The CDR3 DNA sequence: TGTGCCAGCAGCGTAGATCGCCGACTTTCAGGGGGCGGCGATGGCTACACCTTC. It is translated as CASSVDRRLSGGGDGYTF.

The CDR3 DNA reads TGTGCCACCCACGGGACTAGCATGCGCAATGAGCAGTTCTTC. Its translation: CATHGTSMRNEQFF. The chain uses TRBV6-5 and TRBJ2-1; 9 nucleotides match TRBD2. Germline lookup yields CDR1 MNHEY and CDR2 SVGAGI. V lost 10 bases and J lost 6; bases outside the gene matches: 10. The CDR3 loop spans 14 amino acids.

This sequence joins TRBV3-1 (or the pseudogene TRBV3-2) and TRBJ2-7; possibly TRBD1 for D (5 bases). Germline V gene data show CDR1 as LGHDT and CDR2 as YNNKEL (reference sequence). The CDR3 has 14 amino acids. Deletions cut 4 bases from V and 5 bases from J, with 15 bases between. The CDR3 coding sequence is TGTGCCAGCAGCCGACCAGGGCAGGTAAACGAGCAGTACTTC. Translated, it gives CASSRPGQVNEQYF.

The V gene is TRBV7-9, the J gene TRBJ1-1, with 8 bases aligning to TRBD1. The CDR3 consists of 15 residues. Germline lookup yields CDR1 SEHNR and CDR2 FQNEAQ (reference sequence). The ends lost 5 bases at V and 3 bases at J; junction bases unmatched: 8. This CDR3 reads CASSPVQGAYTEAFF. CDR3 nucleotides: TGTGCCAGCAGCCCAGTCCAGGGGGCCTACACTGAAGCTTTCTTT.

The sample holds one count of this clone. The chain links TRBV5-5 to TRBJ2-1; 9 bases align to TRBD2. Trimming at V came to 1 base and at J to 0 bases, leaving 5 bases not matched to a gene. This CDR3 comprises 17 residues. Per the germline V gene, CDR1 is SGHKS and CDR2 is YYEKEE (reference sequence). CDR3 sequence (DNA): TGTGCCAGCAGCTTGAGGCTAGCGGGATACTCCTACAATGAGCAGTTCTTC. Amino acids: CASSLRLAGYSYNEQFF.